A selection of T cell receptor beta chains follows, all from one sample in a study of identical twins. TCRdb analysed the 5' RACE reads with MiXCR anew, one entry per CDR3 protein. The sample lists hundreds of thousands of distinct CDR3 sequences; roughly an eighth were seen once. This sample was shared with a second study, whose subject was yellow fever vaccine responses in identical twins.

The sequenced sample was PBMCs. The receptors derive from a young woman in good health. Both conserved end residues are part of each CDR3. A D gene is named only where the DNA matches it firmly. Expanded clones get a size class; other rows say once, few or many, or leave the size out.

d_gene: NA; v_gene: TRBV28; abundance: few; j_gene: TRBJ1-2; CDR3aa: CASSLNWPSEGGYTF; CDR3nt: TGTGCCAGCAGTTTAAATTGGCCAAGCGAAGGTGGCTACACCTTC
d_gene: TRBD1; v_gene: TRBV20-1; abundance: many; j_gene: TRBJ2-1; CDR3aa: CSARETGGRYNEQFF; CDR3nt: TGCAGTGCTAGAGAAACAGGGGGGAGGTACAATGAGCAGTTCTTC
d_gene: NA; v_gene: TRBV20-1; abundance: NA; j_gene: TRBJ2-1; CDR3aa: CSARERRSRPSSYNEQFF; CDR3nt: TGCAGTGCTAGAGAACGCCGGTCTAGGCCCTCCTCCTACAATGAGCAGTTCTTC
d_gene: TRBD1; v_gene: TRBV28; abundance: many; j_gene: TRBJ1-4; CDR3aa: CASSLTGKRHEKLFF; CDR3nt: TGTGCCAGCAGTTTGACAGGGAAAAGGCATGAAAAACTGTTTTTT
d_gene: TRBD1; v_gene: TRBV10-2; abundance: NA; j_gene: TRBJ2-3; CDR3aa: CASSGGGQAQTQYF; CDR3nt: TGCGCCAGCAGTGGTGGGGGACAGGCACAAACGCAGTATTTT
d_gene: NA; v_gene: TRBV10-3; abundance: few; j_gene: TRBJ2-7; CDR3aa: CAISDRGEASYEQYF; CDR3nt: TGTGCCATCAGTGATAGGGGGGAGGCCTCCTACGAGCAGTACTTC
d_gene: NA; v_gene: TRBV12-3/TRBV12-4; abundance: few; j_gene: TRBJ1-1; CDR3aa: CASNQGPGTEAFF; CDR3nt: TGTGCCAGCAACCAAGGACCGGGCACTGAAGCTTTCTTT
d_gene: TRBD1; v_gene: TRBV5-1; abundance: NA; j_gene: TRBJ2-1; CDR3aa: CASSLGGTGKNEQFF; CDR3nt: TGCGCCAGCAGCTTGGGTGGGACAGGGAAGAATGAGCAGTTCTTC
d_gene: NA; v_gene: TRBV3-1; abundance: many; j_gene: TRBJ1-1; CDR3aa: CASSQEGQLEAFF; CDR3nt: TGTGCCAGCAGCCAAGAGGGGCAGCTTGAAGCTTTCTTT
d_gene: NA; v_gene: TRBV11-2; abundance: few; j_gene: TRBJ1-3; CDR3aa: CASSLRWAGTGNTIYF; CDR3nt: TGTGCCAGCAGCTTACGTTGGGCAGGGACTGGAAACACCATATATTTT
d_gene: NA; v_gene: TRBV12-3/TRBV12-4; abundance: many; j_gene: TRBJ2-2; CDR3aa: CASSRTGRVTGELFF; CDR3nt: TGTGCCAGCAGCAGAACAGGGAGGGTCACCGGGGAGCTGTTTTTT
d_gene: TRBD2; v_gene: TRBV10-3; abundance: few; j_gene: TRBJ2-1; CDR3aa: CAIRAGLVYNEQFF; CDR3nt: TGTGCCATCAGGGCGGGACTAGTCTACAATGAGCAGTTCTTC
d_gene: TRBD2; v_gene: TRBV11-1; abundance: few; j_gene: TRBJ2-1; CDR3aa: CASSPRRIPGGYYNEQFF; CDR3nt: TGTGCCAGCAGCCCCCGTCGAATTCCGGGAGGCTATTACAATGAGCAGTTCTTC
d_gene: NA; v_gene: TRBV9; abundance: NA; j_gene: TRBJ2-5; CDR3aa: CASSERPSGGQETQYF; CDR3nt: TGTGCCAGCAGCGAACGACCAAGCGGTGGTCAGGAGACCCAGTACTTC
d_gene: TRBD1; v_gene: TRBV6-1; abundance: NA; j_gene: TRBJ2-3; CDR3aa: CASRNRGSDTQYF; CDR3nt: TGTGCCAGCAGGAACAGGGGCTCAGATACGCAGTATTTT
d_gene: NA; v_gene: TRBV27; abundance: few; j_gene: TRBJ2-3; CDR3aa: CASSWRDGDTQYF; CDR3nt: TGTGCCAGCAGTTGGCGGGACGGCGATACGCAGTATTTT
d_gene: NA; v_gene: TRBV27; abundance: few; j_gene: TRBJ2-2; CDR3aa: CASSHGGELFF; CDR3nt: TGTGCCAGCAGCCATGGCGGGGAGCTGTTTTTT
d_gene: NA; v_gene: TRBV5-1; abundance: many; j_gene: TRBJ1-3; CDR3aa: CASSSGVGNTIYF; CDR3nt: TGCGCCAGCAGCTCGGGAGTTGGAAACACCATATATTTT
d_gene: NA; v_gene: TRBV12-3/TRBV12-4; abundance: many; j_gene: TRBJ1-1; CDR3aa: CASSFQGAGNTEAFF; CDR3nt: TGTGCCAGCAGTTTTCAAGGGGCTGGGAACACTGAAGCTTTCTTT
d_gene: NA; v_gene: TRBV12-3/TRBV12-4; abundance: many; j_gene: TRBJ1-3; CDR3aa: CASSSWGTGNTIYF; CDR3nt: TGTGCCAGCAGTTCATGGGGGACTGGAAACACCATATATTTT
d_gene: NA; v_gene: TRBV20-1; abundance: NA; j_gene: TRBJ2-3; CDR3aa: CSARDRARGESDTQYF; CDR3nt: TGCAGTGCTAGAGATAGGGCCCGCGGGGAATCAGATACGCAGTATTTT
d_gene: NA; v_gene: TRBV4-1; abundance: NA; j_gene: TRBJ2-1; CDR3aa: CASSQERIYNEQFF; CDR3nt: TGCGCCAGCAGCCAAGAGAGGATTTACAATGAGCAGTTCTTC
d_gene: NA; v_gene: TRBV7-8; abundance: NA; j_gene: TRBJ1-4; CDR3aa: CASSLVRRAANEKLFF; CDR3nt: TGTGCCAGCAGCTTAGTCAGGCGGGCCGCTAATGAAAAACTGTTTTTT
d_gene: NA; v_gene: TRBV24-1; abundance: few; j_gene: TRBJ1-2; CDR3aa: CATSRAENYGYTF; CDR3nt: TGTGCCACCAGTCGGGCGGAAAACTATGGCTACACCTTC
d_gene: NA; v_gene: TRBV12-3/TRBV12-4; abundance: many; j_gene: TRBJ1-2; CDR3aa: CASRGSGERGYTF; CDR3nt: TGTGCCAGCAGGGGGTCAGGGGAACGTGGCTACACCTTC
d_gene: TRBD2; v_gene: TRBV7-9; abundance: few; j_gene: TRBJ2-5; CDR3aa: CASTVLAGGGETQYF; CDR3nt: TGTGCCAGCACCGTACTAGCGGGAGGTGGAGAGACCCAGTACTTC
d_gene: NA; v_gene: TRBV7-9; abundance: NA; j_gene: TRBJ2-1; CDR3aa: CASSVTGMGWDNEQFF; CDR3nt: TGTGCCAGCAGCGTAACAGGGATGGGGTGGGACAATGAGCAGTTCTTC
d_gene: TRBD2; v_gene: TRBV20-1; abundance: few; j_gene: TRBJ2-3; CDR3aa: CSARGTSVTDTQYF; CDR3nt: TGCAGTGCTAGGGGGACTAGCGTGACAGATACGCAGTATTTT
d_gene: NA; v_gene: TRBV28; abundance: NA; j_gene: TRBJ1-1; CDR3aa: CASSLWVDSNTEAFF; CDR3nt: TGTGCCAGCAGTTTATGGGTAGACTCGAACACTGAAGCTTTCTTT
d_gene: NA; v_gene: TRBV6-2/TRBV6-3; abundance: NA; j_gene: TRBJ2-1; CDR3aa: CASSFPYFQPGQFF; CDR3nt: TGTGCCAGCAGTTTCCCCTACTTTCAGCCCGGGCAGTTCTTC
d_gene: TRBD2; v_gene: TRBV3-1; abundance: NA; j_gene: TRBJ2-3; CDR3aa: CASSQHGLAGGRYTQYF; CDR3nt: TGTGCCAGCAGCCAACATGGGCTAGCGGGAGGAAGGTATACGCAGTATTTT
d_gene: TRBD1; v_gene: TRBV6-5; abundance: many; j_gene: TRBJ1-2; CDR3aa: CASSYSRDRPVGYTF; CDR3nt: TGTGCCAGCAGTTACTCCCGGGACAGACCAGTGGGCTACACCTTC
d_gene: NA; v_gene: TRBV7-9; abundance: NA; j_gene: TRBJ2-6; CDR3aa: CASSRASSGANVLTF; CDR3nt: TGTGCCAGCAGCCGCGCTTCAAGTGGGGCCAACGTCCTGACTTTC
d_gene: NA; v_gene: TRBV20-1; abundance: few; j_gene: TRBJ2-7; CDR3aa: CSARDLISGAHYEQYF; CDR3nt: TGCAGTGCTAGAGATCTTATCAGCGGAGCCCATTACGAGCAGTACTTC
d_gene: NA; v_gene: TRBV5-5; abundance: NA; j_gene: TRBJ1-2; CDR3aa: CASSPGGKANYGYTF; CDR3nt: TGTGCCAGCAGCCCGGGGGGAAAGGCTAACTATGGCTACACCTTC
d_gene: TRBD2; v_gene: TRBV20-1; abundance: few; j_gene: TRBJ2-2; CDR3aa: CSAFPTSAYTGELFF; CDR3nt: TGCAGTGCTTTCCCGACTAGCGCCTACACCGGGGAGCTGTTTTTT
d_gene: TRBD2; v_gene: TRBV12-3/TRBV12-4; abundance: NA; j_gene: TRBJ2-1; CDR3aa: CASTSGLGEQFF; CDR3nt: TGTGCCAGCACCTCGGGACTAGGTGAGCAGTTCTTC
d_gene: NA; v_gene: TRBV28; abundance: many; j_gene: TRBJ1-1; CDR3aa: CASSLLRGMNTEAFF; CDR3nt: TGTGCCAGCAGTTTATTACGGGGGATGAACACTGAAGCTTTCTTT
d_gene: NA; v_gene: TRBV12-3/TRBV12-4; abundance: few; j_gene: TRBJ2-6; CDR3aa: CASRVSGANVLTF; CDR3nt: TGTGCCAGCAGAGTCTCTGGGGCCAACGTCCTGACTTTC
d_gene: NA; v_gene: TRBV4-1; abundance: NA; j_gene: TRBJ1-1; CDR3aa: CASSFRGLRNTEAFF; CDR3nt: TGCGCCAGCAGCTTCCGGGGCCTGCGGAACACTGAAGCTTTCTTT
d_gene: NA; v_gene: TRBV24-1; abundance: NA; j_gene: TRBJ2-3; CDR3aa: CATSDPLSASRTDTQYF; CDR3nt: TGTGCCACCAGTGATCCATTGTCGGCCTCACGGACAGATACGCAGTATTTT
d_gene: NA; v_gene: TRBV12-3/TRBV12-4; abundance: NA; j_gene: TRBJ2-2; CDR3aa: CASSPGRALTRGDTGELFF; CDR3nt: TGTGCCAGCAGCCCTGGCCGGGCCCTCACCCGGGGCGACACCGGGGAGCTGTTTTTT
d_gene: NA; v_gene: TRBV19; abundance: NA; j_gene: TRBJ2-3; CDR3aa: CASSIWQSTDTQYF; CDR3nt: TGTGCCAGTAGTATATGGCAGAGCACAGATACGCAGTATTTT
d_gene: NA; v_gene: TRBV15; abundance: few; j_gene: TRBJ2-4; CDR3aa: CATSEILGLAKNIQYF; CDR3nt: TGTGCCACCAGCGAGATACTTGGTCTAGCCAAAAACATTCAGTACTTC